These 25 T cell receptor beta chains originate from one sample sequenced in a study of CD8 T cells in ankylosing spondylitis (dated 2017 in TCRdb). The library was prepared using 5' RACE. Sequenced on an Illumina HiSeq 2500. Clones were called with MiXCR by TCRdb after fastp trimmed the public reads at Q25, and only in-frame beta chains were retained. Each entry is one CDR3 protein sequence, shown with its most common DNA and genes. In this sample the table shows about 400,000 distinct CDR3 sequences, approximately 22% of which occur a single time. The ten largest clones capture roughly 13% of the sample. The sample taken for sequencing was blood, either unsorted or a sorted T cell fraction (not recorded which). The receptors stem from a male donor with ankylosing spondylitis or in good health (not recorded which).

On this clonotype: A much larger clone sits a single nucleotide away, making a read error possible. The chain links TRBV12-3 or TRBV12-4 to TRBJ2-7; maybe TRBD2 (5 bases). The CDR3 sequence is 15 residues long. Trimming cost V 5 bases and J 2 bases, with 16 bases left between them. CDR3 in DNA: TGTGCCAGCAGTCTTCGGGCTAGCAGAGCCTACGAGCAGTACTTC. Its translation is CASSLRASRAYEQYF.

This clonotype has a handful of counts. J is TRBJ1-5 and V is TRBV12-3 or TRBV12-4; D is undetermined. The ends were cut back, 5 bases at V and 2 bases at J, with 16 bases in the middle. The CDR3 covers 16 residues. CDR3 coding DNA: TGTGCCAGCAGTCCCGACCCCAATATGCGCAATCAGCCCCAGCATTTT. This codes for CASSPDPNMRNQPQHF.

V gene TRBV6-9 combines with J gene TRBJ2-1, with D maybe TRBD1 (5 bases). Trimming left V 3 bases short and J 0 bases short, with 12 bases between. CDR1 and CDR2 from the germline V gene are MNHGY and SVAAGI. This CDR3 spans 16 amino acids. CDR3 DNA: TGTGCCAGCAGTTACGGTCAGGGCAGCTCCTACAATGAGCAGTTCTTC. Protein product: CASSYGQGSSYNEQFF.

This clonotype turned up a few times. The rearrangement links TRBV30 to TRBJ2-7; weak D call: TRBD1 (6 bases). The germline V gene has CDR1 GTSNPN and CDR2 SVGIG (reference sequence). CDR3 length: 16 amino acids. Trimming pared 0 bases from V and 2 bases from J, leaving 17 bases between. The DNA of the CDR3 is TGTGCCTGGAGTGTACGGGCGGGCAGGGGCGCCTACGAGCAGTACTTC. Its translation: CAWSVRAGRGAYEQYF.

The rearrangement joins TRBV3-1 to TRBJ1-2; TRBD1 agrees at 9 bases. The CDR3 contains 16 residues. V lost 5 bases and J lost 4; bases outside the gene matches: 11. Per germline, CDR1 LGHDT and CDR2 YNNKEL (reference sequence). CDR3 in amino acids: CASSDEWTGEGYGYTF. The CDR3 bases are TGTGCCAGCAGCGATGAATGGACAGGGGAGGGCTATGGCTACACCTTC.

This chain connects TRBV30 to TRBJ2-5; TRBD1 is a possible D gene (7 bases). Trimming stripped 4 bases from V and 2 bases from J, with 8 bases between. The germline V gene has CDR1 GTSNPN and CDR2 SVGIG (reference sequence). The CDR3 covers 12 residues. CDR3 sequence (DNA): TGTGCCTGGACAGGGGGGCAAGAGACCCAGTACTTC. Protein: CAWTGGQETQYF.

The sample holds a few counts of this clonotype. The chain uses TRBV10-2 and TRBJ1-1, with 7 bases identical to TRBD1. The CDR3 is 12 residues long. Germline lookup yields CDR1 WSHSY and CDR2 SAAADI. V was pared by 2 bases and J by 9 bases, with 3 bases of the junction left unmatched. In DNA form, the CDR3 reads TGCGCCAGCAGTGAGGGACAGGTACAAGCTTTCTTT. Translating gives CASSEGQVQAFF.

V usage is TRBV29-1 and J usage is TRBJ2-3; 8 bases line up with TRBD2. Looked up from germline, CDR1 is SQVTM and CDR2 is ANQGSEA. After removal of 6 bases from V and 1 base from J, the junction contained 6 bases not matched to a gene. The CDR3 covers 14 residues. CDR3 nucleotides: TGCAGCGTCCCCGGGGGGGGACGCACAGATACGCAGTATTTT. It is translated as CSVPGGGRTDTQYF.

This chain's CDR3 is CASSPGSGGGEQYF. The CDR3 DNA reads as TGTGCCAGCAGTCCCGGCTCGGGGGGCGGCGAGCAGTACTTC. The chain links TRBV12-3 or TRBV12-4 to TRBJ2-7; TRBD2 might be the D (7 bases). V was cut by 5 bases and J by 6 bases, with 17 bases left in between. The length of the CDR3 is 14 residues.

The gene calls are TRBV20-1 and TRBJ2-3, with D tentatively TRBD1 or TRBD2 (5 bases each). The CDR3 is 14 amino acids. Trimming took off 5 bases at V and 2 bases at J, with 14 bases between the two ends. Germline V lookup: CDR1 DFQATT, CDR2 SNEGSKA (reference sequence). The CDR3 DNA reads as TGCAGTGCTGAACGGGGCTTTACCACAGATACGCAGTATTTT. It is translated as CSAERGFTTDTQYF.

The chain recombines TRBV11-2 with TRBJ2-1; possible D gene TRBD1, 5 bases. The V end lost 2 bases, the J end lost 6 bases, and 14 bases lay between the germline ends. The CDR3 length is 15 residues. CDR1 and CDR2 (germline): SGHAT, FQNNGV. The CDR3 DNA is TGTGCCAGCAGCTTAAATCAGGGTGTGATCAATGAGCAGTTCTTC. Amino acids: CASSLNQGVINEQFF.

This clonotype was picked up a small number of times. J is TRBJ2-7 and V is TRBV12-3 or TRBV12-4; D is undetermined. The CDR3 has 15 residues. The V end lost 6 bases, the J end lost 6 bases, and 21 bases lay between the germline ends. Written as DNA, the CDR3 is TGTGCCAGCAGCCCCAAGAACCCCGTATTGGGCGAGCAGTACTTC. It translates to CASSPKNPVLGEQYF.

This clonotype was counted between two and nine times. The V gene is TRBV29-1, the J gene TRBJ2-2; D is undetermined. Germline lookup yields CDR1 SQVTM and CDR2 ANQGSEA. CDR3 length: 12 amino acids. Trimming took 6 bases from V and 1 from J, leaving 6 bases between them. In nucleotides, the CDR3 is TGCAGCGTGACGGGGAACACCGGGGAGCTGTTTTTT. Translation gives CSVTGNTGELFF.

The J gene is TRBJ2-1, the V gene TRBV7-3, with D hard to call. This CDR3 is 13 amino acids long. From germline, CDR1 is SGHTA and CDR2 FQGTGA. Trimming left V 1 base short and J 8 bases short, with 9 bases between. The CDR3 region has the DNA TGTGCCAGCAGCTTAATAGCTGCCGATGAGCAGTTCTTC. This translates into CASSLIAADEQFF.

This chain connects TRBV7-9 to TRBJ1-1; weak D call: TRBD1 (5 bases). With 7 bases removed from V and 1 base from J, the gap between germline ends came to 13 bases. Germline lookup yields CDR1 SEHNR and CDR2 FQNEAQ (reference sequence). The CDR3 sequence is 14 residues long. The CDR3 sequence: CASTPWGENTEAFF. The CDR3 DNA is TGTGCCAGCACCCCGTGGGGGGAGAACACTGAAGCTTTCTTT.

This clonotype appeared a few times. The rearrangement joins TRBV27 to TRBJ1-1; D might be TRBD1 (5 bases). The V end was cut by 5 bases, the J end by 4 bases, with 14 bases between. Germline-derived CDR1 and CDR2 are MNHEY and SMNVEV (reference sequence). The CDR3 length is 14 residues. The CDR3 spells CASSPGLSGTEAFF. In DNA form, the CDR3 reads TGTGCCAGCAGTCCAGGGTTATCTGGCACTGAAGCTTTCTTT.

This chain uses TRBV12-3 or TRBV12-4 with TRBJ2-7; 7 bases line up with TRBD1. Trimming removed 0 bases from V and 4 bases from J; junction bases left unmatched: 9. CDR3 length: 16 amino acids. CDR3 protein: CASSLAVRQGIYEQYF. CDR3 nucleotide sequence: TGTGCCAGCAGTTTAGCGGTACGACAGGGTATATACGAGCAGTACTTC.

V and J are TRBV12-3 or TRBV12-4 and TRBJ2-5; D unresolved. V lost 4 bases, J lost 5 bases, and 14 bases lay in between. CDR3 length: 14 amino acids. In DNA, the CDR3 is TGTGCCAGCAGTTCTGTTAGGGTAGGGGAGACCCAGTACTTC. Its translation: CASSSVRVGETQYF.

There are a few counts of this clonotype. This chain links TRBV29-1 with TRBJ2-3; D gene unclear. The ends were cut back, 5 bases at V and 2 bases at J, with 11 bases in the middle. The CDR3 is made up of 13 amino acids. Germline values: CDR1 SQVTM, CDR2 ANQGSEA. CDR3: CSVLGEYTDTQYF. The CDR3 DNA follows: TGCAGCGTTCTAGGTGAATACACAGATACGCAGTATTTT.

In its sample, this clonotype was seen a few times. This chain links TRBV20-1 with TRBJ2-2; D gene ambiguous. Between the trimmed V and J ends, which lost 5 bases and 2 bases, there was a span of 6 bases. Germline V gives CDR1 DFQATT, CDR2 SNEGSKA (reference sequence). There are 12 residues in the CDR3. CDR3 residues: CSALINTGELFF. The CDR3 DNA sequence: TGCAGTGCTCTCATTAACACCGGGGAGCTGTTTTTT.

This clonotype occurred a few times. The chain employs TRBV20-1 and TRBJ2-1; 10 bases agree with TRBD1. In germline, CDR1 is DFQATT, CDR2 SNEGSKA (reference sequence). This CDR3 is 12 amino acids long. Trimming removed 6 bases from V and 8 bases from J; junction bases left unmatched: 4. The CDR3 DNA follows: TGCAGTGCCAGGGGACAGGGGTATGAGCAGTTCTTC. Protein: CSARGQGYEQFF.

The chain links TRBV6-5 to TRBJ2-1, with 8 bases that match TRBD2. The germline V gene has CDR1 MNHEY and CDR2 SVGAGI. V lost 0 bases to trimming and J lost 8 bases; unmatched junction nucleotides: 9. The CDR3 covers 16 residues. The CDR3 DNA reads as TGTGCCAGCAGTTACTCCGGGGGGGAATTCTTCCATGAGCAGTTCTTC. As protein: CASSYSGGEFFHEQFF.

The rearrangement links TRBV27 to TRBJ1-6; D unclear. The CDR3 runs to 15 residues. Trimming removed 0 bases from V and 6 bases from J, with 9 bases in between. Looked up from germline, CDR1 is MNHEY and CDR2 is SMNVEV (reference sequence). CDR3 sequence: CASSLSGLGNSPLHF. DNA for the CDR3: TGTGCCAGCAGTTTATCCGGGCTGGGTAATTCACCCCTCCACTTT.

The V gene is TRBV20-1, the J gene TRBJ2-7; 8 nucleotides line up with TRBD2. The CDR3 length is 15 residues. V shed 0 bases, J shed 7 bases, and the junction held 11 bases outside the gene matches. Germline values: CDR1 DFQATT, CDR2 SNEGSKA (reference sequence). CDR3 loop: CSARDPSSGLVEQYF. The CDR3 region has the DNA TGCAGTGCTAGAGATCCGTCTAGCGGGTTGGTGGAGCAGTACTTC.

J is TRBJ2-7 and V is TRBV27, with unresolved D. V was shortened by 0 bases and J by 5 bases, with 8 bases between the two germline ends. The CDR3 spans 13 residues. Germline-derived CDR1 and CDR2 are MNHEY and SMNVEV (reference sequence). CDR3 bases: TGTGCCAGCAGTTTATCGATCCCCGACGAGCAGTACTTC. This gives the protein CASSLSIPDEQYF.